This T cell receptor beta chain came from a study of blood T cell repertoires in COVID-19. Looking at the study overall: Acute and convalescent COVID-19 samples came from the United States, Italy and Spain.

Clones were sequenced by immunoSEQ multiplex PCR, and TCRdb holds only the in-frame ones, with some missing. The sample lists about 430,000 clones; around nine tenths were seen once. Individuals aged about 18 to 89 years were recruited from 24 US areas. Cohorts were assigned according to the clinical history that participants reported. This TCR was sampled from a woman aged 18-35 years who had been exposed to COVID-19. The sample was PBMCs or T cells enriched from blood (not recorded which).

The CDR3 spells CATSEAATYGYTF. As DNA, the CDR3 is TGTGCCACCAGTGAGGCGGCAACCTATGGCTACACCTTC. The V call is TRBV24-1, the J call TRBJ1-2; no clear D. The CDR3 loop spans 13 amino acids. The germline CDR1 and CDR2 sequences are KGHDR and SFDVKD. V gave up 4 bases and J gave up 4 bases, with 9 bases separating them.